Sequencing of this T cell receptor (beta chain) was carried out in a study of T cells after posttransplantation cyclophosphamide (dated by TCRdb to 2016 to 2018). As for the study more broadly: The study tracked T cell repertoire reconstitution by TRB sequencing after myeloablative bone marrow transplantation using posttransplantation cyclophosphamide as GVHD prophylaxis. In 3 patients, TRB sequencing was also performed on up to roughly 3 more blood samples taken 2 to 5.2 years after transplant, and in 4 patients, pretransplant blood was also TRB-sequenced. Public TRB sequences were queried against a database of over 3,600 sequences associated with responses to pathogens, tumor antigens, self-antigens and alloantigens. Blood from all 35 or so PTCy patients with 1-year posttransplant specimens was subjected to TRB sequencing. Because TRA and TRB clonality were tightly correlated in 8 or 9 samples, subsequent TCR analyses were focused on TRB only. Samples from around 40 PTCy-treated patients and under 20 related bone marrow donors of those patients were subjected to antigen receptor sequencing.

Points on this clone: Its specific antigen is unknown. No base quality values were provided; no much bigger clone lies one nucleotide off.

Genomic DNA was the input for TRB sequencing, which was run either with the immunoSEQ assay at survey resolution or with the hsTCRB kit. The study's processing was this. Initial read processing used immunoSEQ software, and repertoire analyses used the LymphoSeq R package. Clonality was computed as 1 minus normalized Shannon entropy; Gini coefficient was also calculated for each TRB dataset. Phenotypes of unsorted samples were inferred by mapping TRB sequences from sorted subsets of the recipient or donor onto the same recipient's unsorted samples. The clones in this table, taken by TCRdb from immuneACCESS, are in-frame only. Not every clone is retained; where verified, under half of the shortfall comes from an unresolved V gene, and the cause of the rest is unknown. V, J and clone size were drawn from that table, and D and trimming were deduced from the DNA. The sample table records some 49,000 clones; approximately 90% of these occur just once. The ten largest make up roughly 2.9% of the sample.

Results the study describes overall, beyond this receptor: Donor-recipient similarity was low at 1-2 months but rose over the first year, and later blood repertoires were often dominated by donor CD8+ memory clones. The TRB repertoires of T cells infiltrating skin or GI tract showed only limited overlap with the TRB repertoires of T cells in blood. Across 45 patients, recipient CMV seropositivity and CMV reactivation were highly associated with TRB clonality; PTCy diversity was similar to CNI/methotrexate controls.

The V and J ends are trimmed by 5 bases and 1 base, leaving 9 bases between them. Per the germline V gene, SQVTM is the CDR1 and ANQGSEA is the CDR2. The cysteine opens and the phenylalanine closes a CDR3 of 13 amino acids. Just CDR3 DNA is preserved here, 39 bases in frame from base 1. Peripheral blood samples were provided by related bone marrow donors on the day of marrow donation. Peripheral blood and bone marrow mononuclear cells were isolated by Ficoll-Hypaque density centrifugation and cryopreserved. Material: PBMCs. The source of this sequence is a woman aged 50 to 60 in good health and a related stem cell transplant donor. This receptor chain uses TRBV29-1 and TRBJ1-3, with no confident D gene call. The nucleotide sequence reads TGCAGCGTTAGGATCGGGTCTGGAAACACCATATATTTT. It specifies CSVRIGSGNTIYF.